These 7 T cell receptor beta chains share one sample of origin, sequenced in a study of blood T cell repertoires in COVID-19. Here immunoSEQ multiplex PCR was the method, and the copy in TCRdb shows in-frame clones only, minus some. The sample has some 380,000 clones, 81% seen once. Sequenced: peripheral blood. The receptor set was obtained from a human donor with acute or convalescent COVID-19. The donor label of this sample is uncertain.

This clone came up once. The V gene is TRBV18, the J gene TRBJ2-2; D is possibly TRBD1 (6 bases). The CDR3 has 16 residues. Trimming pared 7 bases from V and 6 bases from J, leaving 21 bases between. Germline V gene sequence: CDR1 KGHSH, CDR2 LQKENI. The CDR3 reads CASFHLGDTFSGELFF. DNA of the CDR3: TGTGCCAGCTTTCACCTAGGGGACACCTTCTCCGGGGAGCTGTTTTTT.

The rearrangement joins TRBV30 to TRBJ1-6; tentative D call: TRBD1 (6 bases). CDR3 size: 15 residues. Trimming left V 5 bases short and J 10 bases short, with 21 bases between. Germline CDR1 and CDR2: GTSNPN and SVGIG (reference sequence). CDR3 nucleotide sequence: TGTGCCTGGGAATCAGGGGCGCGGGCAGGGTCACCCCTCCACTTT. It yields the protein CAWESGARAGSPLHF. The variable domain in full, with the rest retrieved from reference TRBV30 and TRBJ1-6, is SQTIHQWPATLVQPVGSPLSLECTVEGTSNPNLYWYRQAAGRGLQLLFYSVGIGQISSEVPQNLSASRPQDRQFILSSKKLLLSDSGFYLCAWESGARAGSPLHFGNGTRLTVT.

The chain is built from TRBV7-9 and TRBJ1-1; 9 bases line up with TRBD1. This CDR3 is built from 14 residues. CDR1 SEHNR and CDR2 FQNEAQ come from the germline V gene (reference sequence). The V gene end was trimmed by 0 bases and the J gene end by 8 bases; junction bases not matched to a gene: 4. This chain's CDR3 is CASSLAQGAEEAFF. The CDR3 DNA reads as TGTGCCAGCAGCTTAGCACAGGGGGCGGAGGAAGCTTTCTTT.

The chain has TRBV23-1 and TRBJ1-5, with 9 nucleotides matching TRBD1. TRBV23-1 is designated an ORF whose function remains uncertain. The CDR3 has 18 residues. With V trimmed by 4 bases and J by 0 bases, 10 bases remained unmatched. The CDR3 loop reads CASSPTGTGCSSNQPQHF. CDR3 in DNA: TGCGCCAGCAGTCCGACCGGGACAGGGTGTTCTAGCAATCAGCCCCAGCATTTT.

The rearrangement uses TRBV19 and TRBJ1-5; 9 nucleotides match TRBD1. This CDR3 is 15 amino acids long. CDR1 is LNHDA and CDR2 is SQIVND in the germline V gene (reference sequence). Trimming at V came to 4 bases and at J to 6 bases, leaving 7 bases not matched to a gene. CDR3 region: CASSTGTGRVQPQHF. The CDR3 region has the DNA TGTGCCAGTAGTACCGGGACAGGGAGAGTTCAGCCCCAGCATTTT.

The rearrangement uses TRBV27 and TRBJ1-6; D is unclear. The germline V gene encodes CDR1 MNHEY and CDR2 SMNVEV (reference sequence). V shed 4 bases and J shed 6 bases, with 13 bases lying between them. The CDR3 covers 15 residues. The CDR3 region is CASSSAGKLNSPLHF. CDR3 DNA: TGTGCCAGCAGTTCCGCCGGGAAACTTAATTCACCCCTCCACTTT.

The J gene is TRBJ2-1, the V gene TRBV6-1, with D unresolved. CDR1 and CDR2 from the germline V gene are MNHNS and SASEGT. This CDR3 is 14 amino acids long. With 3 bases removed from V and 2 bases from J, the gap between germline ends came to 8 bases. CDR3 loop: CASSEALAYNEQFF. CDR3 DNA sequence: TGTGCCAGCAGTGAGGCCCTAGCCTACAATGAGCAGTTCTTC.